The present entry profiles one TCR beta chain with its context. This specimen comes from a study of blood T cell repertoires in COVID-19. Study information: T cells, B-cell-depleted T cells, or PBMCs provided the cDNA or gDNA that served as material.

Per the study methods: Estimates of nucleated cell counts were drawn from the amplification of reference gene primers. Sequenced by immunoSEQ multiplex PCR; TCRdb stores in-frame clones only, minus some. V, J and clone size derive from that table, while D and trimming were established from the DNA sequence. The data contain about 63,000 clones, around 92% of them seen just once; the ten biggest clones take up 4.6%. The CDR3 consists of 14 residues. In germline, CDR1 is SGHTA, CDR2 FQGNSA. J lost 7 bases, V lost 4 bases, and 10 bases had no gene match. The chain is built from TRBV7-2 and TRBJ2-7; 7 positions match TRBD2. The specimen was peripheral blood. The clonotype was recovered from a man in his forties or fifties with active COVID-19. This CDR3 is CASSWGVPRGEQYF. The CDR3 coding sequence is TGTGCCAGCAGCTGGGGAGTTCCGCGGGGGGAGCAGTACTTC.